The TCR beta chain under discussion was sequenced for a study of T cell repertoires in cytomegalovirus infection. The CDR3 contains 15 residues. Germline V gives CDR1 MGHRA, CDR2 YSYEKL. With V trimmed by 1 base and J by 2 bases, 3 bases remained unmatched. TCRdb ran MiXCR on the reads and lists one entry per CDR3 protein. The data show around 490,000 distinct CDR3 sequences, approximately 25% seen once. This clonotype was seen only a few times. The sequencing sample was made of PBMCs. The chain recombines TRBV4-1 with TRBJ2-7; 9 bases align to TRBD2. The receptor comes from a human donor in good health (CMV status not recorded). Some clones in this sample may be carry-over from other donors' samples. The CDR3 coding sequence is TGCGCCAGCAGCCAAGCTAGCGGGGTTACCTACGAGCAGTACTTC. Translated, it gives CASSQASGVTYEQYF.